A single sample gave rise to the 18 T cell receptor beta chains below, sequenced in a study of T cell repertoires in cytomegalovirus infection (dated by TCRdb to about 2019). Sequencer: Illumina HiSeq 1500. TCRdb reprocessing: public reads trimmed at Q25 with fastp, clones called with MiXCR, in-frame beta chains kept. Every CDR3 protein is listed once, alongside the most common genes and DNA of its rows. The sample contains a few hundred thousand distinct CDR3 sequences, just under 40% of them found a single time. The ten largest clonotypes hold 48% of the sample. No antigen has been identified for these receptors. The meaning of the sample's treatment or condition label: in vitro stimulation with specific CMV peptide epitopes to enrich CMV-specific T cells. The material sequenced was cultured PBMCs, taken from culture after CMV antigen stimulation. All receptors come from a human donor in good health (CMV status not recorded). Some clones in this sample may be carry-over from other donors' samples.

This chain links TRBV5-6 with TRBJ2-1, with unresolved D. The V end lost 0 bases, the J end lost 8 bases, and 12 bases lay between the germline ends. The CDR3 extends over 14 amino acids. The germline V gene has CDR1 SGHDT and CDR2 YYEEEE. CDR3: CASSLGVFVDEQFF. The CDR3 region has the DNA TGTGCCAGCAGCTTGGGGGTGTTCGTGGATGAGCAGTTCTTC.

The V call is TRBV5-5, the J call TRBJ2-1; possible D gene TRBD1, 6 bases. Trimming left V 4 bases short and J 2 bases short, with 13 bases between. The CDR3 runs 15 residues. Germline loops: CDR1 SGHKS, CDR2 YYEKEE (reference sequence). This CDR3 reads CASSLSWDTYNEQFF. CDR3 nucleotides: TGTGCCAGCAGCCTATCATGGGACACCTACAATGAGCAGTTCTTC.

The rearrangement uses TRBV7-3 and TRBJ1-1; no definite D call. V lost 5 bases to trimming and J lost 3 bases, with 13 bases between them. The germline CDR1 and CDR2 sequences are SGHTA and FQGTGA. This CDR3 is built from 14 residues. The CDR3 sequence: CASSVQAADTEAFF. The CDR3 nucleotides are TGTGCCAGCAGCGTCCAGGCAGCGGACACTGAAGCTTTCTTT.

The chain is built from TRBV28 and TRBJ2-1, with 11 bases aligning to TRBD2. The CDR3 length is 19 residues. The V segment lost 1 base and the J segment 0 bases; nucleotides outside the gene matches: 8. Germline CDR1 and CDR2: MDHEN and SYDVKM. The CDR3 region is CASSLSLAGGWSSYNEQFF. CDR3 DNA sequence: TGTGCCAGCAGTTTATCCCTAGCGGGGGGCTGGAGCTCCTACAATGAGCAGTTCTTC.

The chain recombines TRBV7-9 with TRBJ2-5; 7 bases are a match to TRBD1. This CDR3 has 14 amino acids. CDR1 is SEHNR, CDR2 FQNEAQ, per germline (reference sequence). V was clipped by 7 bases and J by 1 base; unmatched bases: 6. The chain's CDR3 is CASKADRVQETQYF. Here the CDR3 DNA reads TGTGCCAGCAAAGCTGACAGGGTCCAAGAGACCCAGTACTTC.

This clonotype was detected only a few times. CDR3 amino acids: CASSLAVGIYYEQYF. CDR3 in DNA: TGTGCCAGCAGCTTAGCGGTCGGGATATACTACGAGCAGTACTTC. The V gene is TRBV7-2, the J gene TRBJ2-7; perhaps TRBD2 as D (5 bases). V was pared by 0 bases and J by 3 bases, with 12 bases between. The germline CDR1 and CDR2 sequences are SGHTA and FQGNSA. This CDR3 has 15 residues.

The chain recombines TRBV6-6 with TRBJ2-1; 7 bases line up with TRBD2. Germline CDR1 MNHNY, CDR2 SVGAGI (reference sequence). V lost 10 bases, J lost 4 bases, and 13 bases stayed unmatched. The CDR3 runs to 15 residues. CDR3 in amino acids: CATSYGTKPYNEQFF. The CDR3 DNA reads TGTGCCACCTCCTATGGGACTAAGCCATACAATGAGCAGTTCTTC.

The chain is built from TRBV20-1 and TRBJ1-5; D not certain. V was pared by 0 bases and J by 2 bases, with 11 bases between. The CDR3 consists of 15 residues. The germline V gene has CDR1 DFQATT and CDR2 SNEGSKA (reference sequence). This CDR3 reads CSARDIRAGNQPQHF. In DNA, the CDR3 is TGCAGTGCTAGAGATATAAGGGCTGGCAATCAGCCCCAGCATTTT.

CDR3 sequence (DNA): TGTGCCAGCAGCCAAGGACTAGCGGGAGGCCGCACAGATACGCAGTATTTT. Residues: CASSQGLAGGRTDTQYF. The rearrangement joins TRBV14 to TRBJ2-3; 13 positions match TRBD2. The germline gives CDR1 SGHDN, CDR2 FVKESK. V shed 1 base, J shed 1 base, and the junction held 2 bases outside the gene matches. The CDR3 has 17 residues.

The chain combines TRBV6-6 with TRBJ1-2, with no clear D. CDR3 size: 14 residues. CDR1 and CDR2 (germline): MNHNY, SVGAGI (reference sequence). The V end lost 4 bases, the J end lost 4 bases, and 13 bases lay between the germline ends. CDR3 region: CASSSSSGFYGYTF. DNA of the CDR3: TGTGCCAGCAGTTCTAGTTCGGGGTTCTATGGCTACACCTTC.

V is TRBV6-2 or TRBV6-3 and J is TRBJ2-7; TRBD1 agrees at 9 bases. This CDR3 is 15 amino acids long. CDR1 is MNHEY, CDR2 SVGEGT, per germline. V lost 5 bases and J lost 3; bases outside the gene matches: 8. The DNA for the CDR3 is TGTGCCAGCAGTGAAGAGGGACAGGGTTACTACGAGCAGTACTTC. Protein sequence: CASSEEGQGYYEQYF.

The chain uses TRBV4-2 and TRBJ1-6; D unresolved. Germline V gives CDR1 LGHNA, CDR2 YNFKEQ. V gave up 0 bases and J gave up 10 bases, with 10 bases separating them. The CDR3 has 14 residues. In DNA, the CDR3 is TGTGCCAGCAGCCAAGATAATGGGAACTCACCCCTCCACTTT. It is translated as CASSQDNGNSPLHF.

This chain joins TRBV27 and TRBJ2-7; 7 bases agree with TRBD1. The CDR3 is 13 amino acids. Trimming removed 6 bases from V and 0 bases from J; junction bases left unmatched: 2. From germline, CDR1 is MNHEY and CDR2 SMNVEV (reference sequence). CDR3 sequence (DNA): TGTGCCAGCAGGGGACAGAGCTCCTACGAGCAGTACTTC. Translation gives CASRGQSSYEQYF.

The CDR3 bases are TGTGCCAGCACCCGGGCGGCGGGAAGCTCCTACAATGAGCAGTTCTTC. Protein: CASTRAAGSSYNEQFF. The V and J genes are TRBV7-2 and TRBJ2-1, with a weak D call TRBD2 (6 bases). Germline V gene lookup returns CDR1 SGHTA and CDR2 FQGNSA. The V end was cut by 7 bases, the J end by 0 bases, with 16 bases between. The CDR3 runs to 16 residues.

The CDR3 bases are TGTGCCAGTAGCCCAGACAGGGTTAGTGAAGCTTTCTTT. Its protein product is CASSPDRVSEAFF. The gene calls are TRBV19 and TRBJ1-1; TRBD1 aligns across 7 bases. CDR3 length: 13 residues. Trimming cost V 6 bases and J 7 bases; bases outside gene matches: 8. Per the germline V gene, CDR1 is LNHDA and CDR2 is SQIVND (reference sequence).

The chain combines TRBV6-2 or TRBV6-3 with TRBJ1-2; no reliable D call. V shed 2 bases and J shed 8 bases, with 24 bases lying between them. The CDR3 is made up of 17 amino acids. Per the germline V gene, CDR1 is MNHEY and CDR2 is SVGEGT. CDR3 region: CASSYERDRHRVGGYTF. CDR3 coding DNA: TGTGCCAGCAGTTACGAGAGAGATCGCCATCGGGTCGGCGGCTACACCTTC.

The rearrangement joins TRBV4-3 to TRBJ1-3, with D perhaps matching TRBD1 (6 bases). Germline-derived CDR1 and CDR2 are LGHNA and YSLEER. Trimming cost V 2 bases and J 0 bases, with 11 bases left between them. There are 16 residues in the CDR3. The DNA for the CDR3 is TGCGCCAGCAGCCAATCGGCAGGGGACTCTGGAAACACCATATATTTT. Residues: CASSQSAGDSGNTIYF.

The V and J genes are TRBV27 and TRBJ1-4; possible D gene TRBD1, 6 bases. CDR1 is MNHEY, CDR2 SMNVEV, per germline (reference sequence). The length of the CDR3 is 19 residues. Trimming left V 1 base short and J 2 bases short, with 20 bases between. CDR3 DNA: TGTGCCAGCAGTTTATACATCCCCGGGGGCGGGTCGACTAATGAAAAACTGTTTTTT. The encoded protein is CASSLYIPGGGSTNEKLFF.